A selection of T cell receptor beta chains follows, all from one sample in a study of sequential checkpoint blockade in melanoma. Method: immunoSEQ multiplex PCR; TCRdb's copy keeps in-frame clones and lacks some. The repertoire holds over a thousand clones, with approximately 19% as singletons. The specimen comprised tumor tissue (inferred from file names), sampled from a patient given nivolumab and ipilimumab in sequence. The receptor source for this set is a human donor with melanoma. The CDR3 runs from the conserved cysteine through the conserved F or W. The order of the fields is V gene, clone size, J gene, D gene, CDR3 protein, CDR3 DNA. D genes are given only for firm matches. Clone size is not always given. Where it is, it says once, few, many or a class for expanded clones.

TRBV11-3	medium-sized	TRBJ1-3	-	CASSLQGVTGNTIYF	TGTGCCAGCAGCCTTCAGGGTGTTACTGGAAACACCATATATTTT
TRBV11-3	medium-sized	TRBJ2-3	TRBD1	CASSLPPGQGSTDTQYF	TGTGCCAGCAGCTTACCTCCCGGACAGGGTAGCACAGATACGCAGTATTTT
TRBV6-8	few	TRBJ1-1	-	CASSAHMGRGEAFF	TGTGCCAGCAGTGCTCATATGGGGCGCGGCGAAGCTTTCTTT
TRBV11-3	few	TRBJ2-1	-	CASRPWNSANNEQFF	TGTGCCAGCAGGCCCTGGAATTCGGCGAACAATGAGCAGTTCTTC
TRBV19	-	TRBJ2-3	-	CASSIGQIGATDTQYF	TGTGCCAGTAGTATCGGGCAGATCGGGGCCACAGATACGCAGTATTTT
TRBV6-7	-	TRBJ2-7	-	CASSFGLEQYF	TGTGCCAGCAGTTTTGGCCTTGAGCAGTACTTC
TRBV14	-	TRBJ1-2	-	CASSQDGTGYGYTF	TGTGCCAGCAGCCAAGATGGGACTGGCTATGGCTACACCTTC
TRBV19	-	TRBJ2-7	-	CASSIVLQQSYEQYF	TGTGCCAGTAGTATAGTATTACAGCAGTCCTACGAGCAGTACTTC
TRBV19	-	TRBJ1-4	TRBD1	CASSMRGTDEKLFF	TGTGCCAGTAGTATGAGGGGGACAGATGAAAAACTGTTTTTT
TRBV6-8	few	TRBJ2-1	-	CASSTGGSGRTDEQFF	TGTGCCAGCAGTACCGGAGGGAGCGGCCGAACGGATGAGCAGTTCTTC
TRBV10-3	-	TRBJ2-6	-	CAISEELAGANVLTF	TGTGCCATCAGTGAGGAGCTTGCTGGGGCCAACGTCCTGACTTTC
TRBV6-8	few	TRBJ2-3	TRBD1	CASSRQGSNSQYF	TGTGCCAGCAGTCGACAGGGATCGAATTCGCAGTATTTT
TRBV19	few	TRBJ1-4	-	CATSIPRATNEKLFF	TGTGCCACCTCAATCCCGAGGGCAACTAATGAAAAACTGTTTTTT
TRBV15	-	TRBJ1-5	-	CATSSDRYSNQPQHF	TGTGCCACCAGCTCCGACCGCTATAGCAATCAGCCCCAGCATTTT
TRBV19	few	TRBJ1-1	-	CASSIKGDTEAFF	TGTGCCAGTAGTATAAAAGGGGACACTGAAGCTTTCTTT
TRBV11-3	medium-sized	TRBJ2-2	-	CASSFEGNTGELFF	TGTGCCAGCAGCTTTGAAGGGAACACCGGGGAGCTGTTTTTT